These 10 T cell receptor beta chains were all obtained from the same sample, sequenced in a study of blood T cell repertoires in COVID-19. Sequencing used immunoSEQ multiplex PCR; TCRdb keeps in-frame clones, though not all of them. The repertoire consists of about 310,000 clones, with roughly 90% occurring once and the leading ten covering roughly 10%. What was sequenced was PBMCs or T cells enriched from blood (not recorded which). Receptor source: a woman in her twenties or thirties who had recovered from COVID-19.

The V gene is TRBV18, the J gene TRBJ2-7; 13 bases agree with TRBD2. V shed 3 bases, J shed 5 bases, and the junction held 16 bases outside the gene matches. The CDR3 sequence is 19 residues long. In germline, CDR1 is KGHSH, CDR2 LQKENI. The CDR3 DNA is TGTGCCAGCTCACCCGGACTAGCGGGAGTTTTCCAGATTAGGAACGAGCAGTACTTC. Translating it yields CASSPGLAGVFQIRNEQYF.

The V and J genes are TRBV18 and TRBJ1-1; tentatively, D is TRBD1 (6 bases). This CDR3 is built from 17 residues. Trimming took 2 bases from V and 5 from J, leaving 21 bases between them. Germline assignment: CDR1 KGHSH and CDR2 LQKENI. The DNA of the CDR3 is TGTGCCAGCTCACCATTTTCAGGGGCTAATAAGGTGACTGAAGCTTTCTTT. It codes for CASSPFSGANKVTEAFF.

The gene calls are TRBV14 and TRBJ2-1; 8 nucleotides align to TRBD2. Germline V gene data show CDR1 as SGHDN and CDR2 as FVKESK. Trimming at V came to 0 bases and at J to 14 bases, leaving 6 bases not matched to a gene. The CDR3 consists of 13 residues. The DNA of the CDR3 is TGTGCCAGCAGCCAAGATCAGGGGACTAGTAAGTTCTTC. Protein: CASSQDQGTSKFF.

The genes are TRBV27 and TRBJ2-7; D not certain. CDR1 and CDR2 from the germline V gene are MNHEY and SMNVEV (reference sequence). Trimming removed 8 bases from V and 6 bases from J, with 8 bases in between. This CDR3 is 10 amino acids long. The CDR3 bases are TGTGCCAGCCCCATTGTCGAGCAGTACTTC. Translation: CASPIVEQYF.

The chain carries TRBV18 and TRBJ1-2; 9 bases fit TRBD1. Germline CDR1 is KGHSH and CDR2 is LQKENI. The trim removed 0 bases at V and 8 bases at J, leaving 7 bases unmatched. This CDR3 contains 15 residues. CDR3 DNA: TGTGCCAGCTCACCACCAACCACAGGGGGCAAAGGCTACACCTTC. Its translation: CASSPPTTGGKGYTF.

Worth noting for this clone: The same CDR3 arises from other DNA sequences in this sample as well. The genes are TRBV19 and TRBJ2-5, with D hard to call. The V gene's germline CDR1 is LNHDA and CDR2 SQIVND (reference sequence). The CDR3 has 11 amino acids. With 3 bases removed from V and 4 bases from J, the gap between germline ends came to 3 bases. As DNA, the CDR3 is TGTGCCAGTAGTATTAGAGAGACCCAGTACTTC. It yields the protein CASSIRETQYF. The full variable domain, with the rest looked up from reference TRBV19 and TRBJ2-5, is DGGITQSPKYLFRKEGQNVTLSCEQNLNHDAMYWYRQDPGQGLRLIYYSQIVNDFQKGDIAEGYSVSREKKESFPLTVTSAQKNPTAFYLCASSIRETQYFGPGTRLLVL.

CDR3: CASSPLAFRTDYNSPLHF. The CDR3 DNA reads TGCGCCAGCAGCCCATTAGCCTTTCGGACAGATTATAATTCACCCCTCCACTTT. The genes are TRBV4-1 and TRBJ1-6, with D maybe TRBD1 (6 bases). The CDR3 has 18 amino acids. V was pared by 4 bases and J by 4 bases, with 20 bases between. The germline gives CDR1 MGHRA, CDR2 YSYEKL.

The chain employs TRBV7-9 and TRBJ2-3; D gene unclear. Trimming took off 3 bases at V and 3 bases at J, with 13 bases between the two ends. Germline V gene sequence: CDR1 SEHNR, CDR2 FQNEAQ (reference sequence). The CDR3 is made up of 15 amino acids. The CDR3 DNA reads TGTGCCAGCAGCTTTACCGGAGAGAGAACAGATACGCAGTATTTT. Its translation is CASSFTGERTDTQYF.

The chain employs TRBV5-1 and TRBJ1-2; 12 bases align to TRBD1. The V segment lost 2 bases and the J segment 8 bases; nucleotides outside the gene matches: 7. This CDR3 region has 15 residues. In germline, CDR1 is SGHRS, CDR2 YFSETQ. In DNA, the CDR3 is TGCGCCAGCAGCTTTAACAGGGACAGGGGGCACGGCTACACCTTC. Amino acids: CASSFNRDRGHGYTF. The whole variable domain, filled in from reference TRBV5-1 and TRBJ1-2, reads KAGVTQTPRYLIKTRGQQVTLSCSPISGHRSVSWYQQTPGQGLQFLFEYFSETQRNKGNFPGRFSGRQFSNSRSEMNVSTLELGDSALYLCASSFNRDRGHGYTFGSGTRLTVV.

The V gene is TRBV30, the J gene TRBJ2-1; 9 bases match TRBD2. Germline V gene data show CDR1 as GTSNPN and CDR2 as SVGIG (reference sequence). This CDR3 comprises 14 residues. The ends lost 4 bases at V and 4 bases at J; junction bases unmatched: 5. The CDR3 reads CAWTTSGIYNEQFF. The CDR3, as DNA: TGTGCCTGGACGACTAGCGGAATATACAATGAGCAGTTCTTC.